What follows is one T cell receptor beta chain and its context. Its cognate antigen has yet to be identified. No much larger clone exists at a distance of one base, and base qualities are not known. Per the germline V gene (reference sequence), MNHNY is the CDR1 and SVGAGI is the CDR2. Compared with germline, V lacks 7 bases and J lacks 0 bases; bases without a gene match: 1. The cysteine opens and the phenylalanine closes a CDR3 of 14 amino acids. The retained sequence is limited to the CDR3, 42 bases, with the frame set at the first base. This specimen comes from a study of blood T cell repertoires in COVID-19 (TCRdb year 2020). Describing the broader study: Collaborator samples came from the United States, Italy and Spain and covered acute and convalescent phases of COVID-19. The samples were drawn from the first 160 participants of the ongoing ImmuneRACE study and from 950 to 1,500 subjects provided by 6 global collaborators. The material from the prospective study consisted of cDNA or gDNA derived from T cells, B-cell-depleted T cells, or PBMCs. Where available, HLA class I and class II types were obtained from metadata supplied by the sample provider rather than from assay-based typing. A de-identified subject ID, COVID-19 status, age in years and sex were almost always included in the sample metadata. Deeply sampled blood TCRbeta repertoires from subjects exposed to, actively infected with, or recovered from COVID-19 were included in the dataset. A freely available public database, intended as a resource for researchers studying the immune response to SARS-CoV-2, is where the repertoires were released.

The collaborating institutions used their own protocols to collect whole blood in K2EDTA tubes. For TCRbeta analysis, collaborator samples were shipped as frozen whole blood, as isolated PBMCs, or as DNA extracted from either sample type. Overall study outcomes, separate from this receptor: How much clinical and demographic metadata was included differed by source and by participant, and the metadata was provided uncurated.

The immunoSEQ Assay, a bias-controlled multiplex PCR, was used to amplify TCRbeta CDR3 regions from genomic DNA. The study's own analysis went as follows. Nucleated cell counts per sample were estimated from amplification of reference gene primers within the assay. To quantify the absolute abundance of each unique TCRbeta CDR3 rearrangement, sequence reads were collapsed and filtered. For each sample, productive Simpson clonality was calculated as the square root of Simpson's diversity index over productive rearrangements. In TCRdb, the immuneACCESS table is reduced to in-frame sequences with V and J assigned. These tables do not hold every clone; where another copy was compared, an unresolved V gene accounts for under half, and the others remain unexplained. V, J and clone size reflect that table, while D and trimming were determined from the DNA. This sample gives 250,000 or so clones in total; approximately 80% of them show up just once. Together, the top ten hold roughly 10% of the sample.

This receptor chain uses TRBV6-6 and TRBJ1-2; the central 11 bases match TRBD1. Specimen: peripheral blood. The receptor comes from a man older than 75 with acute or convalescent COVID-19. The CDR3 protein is CASTGQGANYGYTF. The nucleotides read TGTGCCAGCACGGGACAGGGGGCTAACTATGGCTACACCTTC.